This TCR beta chain derives from a study of blood T cell repertoires in COVID-19. Germline-derived CDR1 and CDR2 are MNHNY and SVGAGI (reference sequence). The CDR3 spans 16 residues. V gave up 0 bases and J gave up 4 bases, with 12 bases separating them. This clone was found once. As processed by the authors: From reference gene primer amplification, estimates of nucleated cell counts were derived. Using immunoSEQ multiplex PCR, the repertoire was profiled, and TCRdb retains in-frame clones only, with some absent. That table gives V, J and clone size, and the DNA gave D and trimming. The sample holds fewer than 250,000 clones, just over 85% seen once.

The rearrangement uses TRBV6-6 and TRBJ2-2; D perhaps matches TRBD2 (5 bases). This clonotype was obtained from a man aged 50 to 59 with acute or convalescent COVID-19. The sample was peripheral blood. The CDR3 reads CASSYSLGVSTGELFF. The CDR3 nucleotides read TGTGCCAGCAGTTACTCGCTCGGGGTCTCCACCGGGGAGCTGTTTTTT.